This record covers a single T cell receptor beta chain. Its specific antigen is unknown. No base quality information exists; no much larger clone differs at one position. TCRbeta CDR3 regions were amplified from genomic DNA by means of the immunoSEQ Assay, a bias-controlled multiplex PCR. The source study handled its data this way. The number of nucleated cells in each sample was estimated from the amplification of reference gene primers within the assay. Sequence reads were collapsed and filtered to measure the absolute abundance of every unique TCRbeta CDR3 rearrangement. For each sample, productive Simpson clonality was calculated as the square root of Simpson's diversity index across productive rearrangements. TCRdb re-hosts the immuneACCESS table, in-frame sequences only. Its copies lack some clones; in the studies checked, an unresolved V gene accounts for under half of them, and the cause for the rest is not known. V and J calls and clone size are copied from that table; D and trimming were computed from the DNA. This sample is represented by 60,000 to 85,000 clones; around 78% of them were singletons. In total, the top ten clones hold roughly 16% of the sample.

The entry originates in a study of blood T cell repertoires in COVID-19 (dated by TCRdb to 2020 to 2021). Looking at the study overall: The collaborator samples originated in the United States, Italy and Spain and spanned the acute and convalescent phases of COVID-19. The material from the prospective study consisted of cDNA or gDNA derived from T cells, B-cell-depleted T cells, or PBMCs. Subjects who had been exposed to COVID-19, were actively infected with it, or had recovered from it provided the deeply sampled blood TCRbeta repertoires that made up the dataset. A freely available public database, intended as a resource for researchers studying the immune response to SARS-CoV-2, is where the repertoires were released. Samples came from the ongoing ImmuneRACE study (first 160 participants) plus 1,254 subjects from 6 global collaborators. Sample metadata almost always included a de-identified subject ID, COVID-19 status, age in years and sex. Where available, HLA class I and class II types were obtained from metadata supplied by the sample provider rather than from assay-based typing.

Points the paper makes about the study in general: How much clinical and demographic metadata was included differed by source and by participant, and the metadata was provided uncurated.

Taken from the germline V gene (reference sequence), the CDR1 and CDR2 loops are SEHNR and FQNEAQ. V loses 2 bases of germline sequence and J loses 2 bases, and the interval between the two ends is 12 bases. Including cysteine and phenylalanine, the CDR3 has 15 amino acids. Only CDR3 DNA is held: 45 bases, read in frame from base 1. Collaborating institutions collected whole blood in K2EDTA tubes following their own protocols. For TCRbeta analysis, collaborators shipped samples in one of three forms: frozen whole blood, isolated PBMCs, or DNA extracted from either of those sample types. The sequence came from a human donor in a cohort sampled during active COVID-19. The sequencing input was peripheral blood. This sequence uses TRBV7-9 and TRBJ2-5; TRBD2 is possibly the D segment (5 matching bases). CDR3 protein: CASSLLGGPQETQYF. In nucleotides, the sequence is TGTGCCAGCAGCTTATTAGGCGGGCCGCAAGAGACCCAGTACTTC.